These 4 T cell receptor beta chains were sequenced from one sample in a study of blood T cell repertoires in COVID-19. This table comes from immunoSEQ multiplex PCR, and its TCRdb copy is limited to in-frame clones, with some not included. The sample contains roughly 280,000 clones, approximately 87% of which appear only once. Sequencing used peripheral blood. Receptors originate from a man in his sixties who had recovered from COVID-19.

The chain employs TRBV5-1 and TRBJ1-2; no clear D. This CDR3 has 12 amino acids. Trimming shortened V by 0 bases and J by 8 bases, and 8 bases separated the two germline ends. Germline CDR1 reads SGHRS; CDR2 reads YFSETQ. CDR3 DNA: TGCGCCAGCAGCTTGGACTTTTCCGGCTACACCTTC. Protein: CASSLDFSGYTF.

CDR3 nucleotides: TGTGCCAGCAGCTTAGCAGGAGGTCGGAAGAACACTGAAGCTTTCTTT. It encodes CASSLAGGRKNTEAFF. This chain uses TRBV13 with TRBJ1-1; D is unresolved. The CDR3 has 16 residues. Germline-derived CDR1 and CDR2 are PRHDT and FYEKMQ (reference sequence). Trimming pared 1 base from V and 1 base from J, leaving 13 bases between.

This rearrangement joins TRBV21-1 to TRBJ1-5; TRBD1 reflects the table's D call only, with no check against the DNA. TRBV21-1 is a pseudogene locus. The CDR3 covers 15 residues. The CDR3 here is CASSKGGAGVQPQHF. The CDR3 bases are TGTGCCAGCAGCAAAGGGGGTGCAGGGGTCCAGCCCCAGCATTTT.

The V and J genes are TRBV2 and TRBJ2-1; D remains unclear. In germline, CDR1 is SNHLY, CDR2 FYNNEI. With 4 bases removed from V and 6 bases from J, the gap between germline ends came to 16 bases. This CDR3 is built from 15 residues. In nucleotides, the CDR3 is TGTGCCAGCAGTGGAGCCCAACGGAGCCCCAATGAGCAGTTCTTC. Protein sequence: CASSGAQRSPNEQFF. Using reference TRBV2 and TRBJ2-1 for the parts outside the CDR3, the full variable domain is EPEVTQTPSHQVTQMGQEVILRCVPISNHLYFYWYRQILGQKVEFLVSFYNNEISEKSEIFDDQFSVERPDGSNFTLKIRSTKLEDSAMYFCASSGAQRSPNEQFFGPGTRLTVL.